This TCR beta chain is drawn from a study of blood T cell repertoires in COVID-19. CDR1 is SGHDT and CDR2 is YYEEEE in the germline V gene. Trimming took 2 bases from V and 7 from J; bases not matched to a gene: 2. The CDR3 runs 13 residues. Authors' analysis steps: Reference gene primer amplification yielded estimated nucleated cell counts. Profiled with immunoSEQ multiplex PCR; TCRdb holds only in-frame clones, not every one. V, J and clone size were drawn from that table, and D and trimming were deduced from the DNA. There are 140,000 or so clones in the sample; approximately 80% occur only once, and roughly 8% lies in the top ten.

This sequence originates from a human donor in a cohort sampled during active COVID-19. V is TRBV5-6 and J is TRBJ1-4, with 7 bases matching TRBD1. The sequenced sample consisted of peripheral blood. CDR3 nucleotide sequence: TGTGCCAGCAGCTTCCAGGGGGGTGAAAAACTGTTTTTT. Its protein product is CASSFQGGEKLFF.